The 13 T cell receptor beta chains in this list originate from one sample, sequenced in a study of CD8 T cells in ankylosing spondylitis. Via MiXCR, TCRdb re-called the 5' RACE reads, giving one row per CDR3 protein. Of some 130,000 distinct CDR3 sequences listed, roughly 13% are singletons. The sequencing input was blood, either unsorted or a sorted T cell fraction (not recorded which). The receptors were sampled from a female donor with ankylosing spondylitis or in good health (not recorded which).

The genes are TRBV20-1 and TRBJ2-2; 7 bases fit TRBD1. In germline, CDR1 is DFQATT, CDR2 SNEGSKA (reference sequence). Trimming removed 3 bases from V and 1 base from J; junction bases left unmatched: 5. The CDR3 is 15 amino acids. CDR3 coding DNA: TGCAGTGCTAGCCCGAGACAGGGGAACACCGGGGAGCTGTTTTTT. This codes for CSASPRQGNTGELFF.

Remarks on this clonotype: A read error is possible here, since a much larger clone lies one base away. The chain links TRBV13 to TRBJ2-5; D uncertain. The germline V and J ends were trimmed by 3 bases and 5 bases, with 4 bases remaining between them. In germline, CDR1 is PRHDT, CDR2 FYEKMQ (reference sequence). The CDR3 contains 11 residues. The CDR3 protein is CASSFVETQYF. The CDR3 coding sequence is TGTGCCAGCAGCTTTGTGGAGACCCAGTACTTC.

This chain links TRBV5-1 with TRBJ2-1, with TRBD2 matching 9 bases. The CDR3 consists of 14 residues. CDR1 is SGHRS, CDR2 YFSETQ, per germline. Germline trimming cut 7 bases from V and 9 bases from J; bases unmatched to any gene: 11. CDR3 sequence: CASRTGTSSAEQFF. The CDR3 bases are TGCGCCAGCCGTACCGGGACTAGCTCCGCTGAGCAGTTCTTC. Full variable domain (missing parts from reference TRBV5-1 and TRBJ2-1): KAGVTQTPRYLIKTRGQQVTLSCSPISGHRSVSWYQQTPGQGLQFLFEYFSETQRNKGNFPGRFSGRQFSNSRSEMNVSTLELGDSALYLCASRTGTSSAEQFFGPGTRLTVL.

Written as DNA, the CDR3 is TGTGCTTGTGTCACGGGGTCACACTATGGCTACACCTTC. It encodes CACVTGSHYGYTF. V gene TRBV12-5 combines with J gene TRBJ1-2; D unresolved. This CDR3 is built from 13 residues. V was shortened by 11 bases and J by 3 bases, with 16 bases between the two germline ends. Per the germline V gene, CDR1 is LGHNT and CDR2 is FRNRAP.

A few counts support this clonotype. The genes are TRBV12-3 or TRBV12-4 and TRBJ2-5, with TRBD1 matching over 10 bases. This CDR3 region has 15 residues. The J segment lost 4 bases and the V segment lost 0 bases, leaving 2 bases of the junction unmatched. CDR3 in DNA: TGTGCCAGCAGTTTAGCGCGGACAGGGGGAGAGACCCAGTACTTC. Protein product: CASSLARTGGETQYF.

This clonotype was counted many times. The chain recombines TRBV3-1 with TRBJ1-2; possible D gene TRBD1, 5 bases. This CDR3 is 16 amino acids long. Germline values: CDR1 LGHDT, CDR2 YNNKEL (reference sequence). V was clipped by 2 bases and J by 6 bases, with 19 bases between them. The CDR3 spells CASSQRGRLLSDGYTF. The CDR3 region has the DNA TGTGCCAGCAGCCAACGGGGGAGGTTACTGTCTGATGGCTACACCTTC.

This clonotype has at least ten counts. The rearrangement joins TRBV15 to TRBJ2-7, with D perhaps matching TRBD1 or TRBD2 (5 bases each). V was cut by 4 bases and J by 0 bases, with 7 bases left in between. Germline CDR1 reads LNHNV; CDR2 reads YYDKDF (reference sequence). The CDR3 extends over 13 amino acids. In DNA form, the CDR3 reads TGTGCCACCAGCACCGGGGCCTCCTACGAGCAGTACTTC. This sequence encodes CATSTGASYEQYF.

The chain employs TRBV5-1 and TRBJ2-7, with TRBD2 identical over 11 bases. Germline V gives CDR1 SGHRS, CDR2 YFSETQ. With 1 base clipped from V and 4 bases from J, the junction kept 10 bases outside the gene matches. This CDR3 region has 17 residues. The CDR3 nucleotides are TGCGCCAGCAGCTTGCCTCCGACTAGCGGGGATACTTACGAGCAGTACTTC. This codes for CASSLPPTSGDTYEQYF.

This clonotype was picked up a small number of times. The V and J genes are TRBV12-3 or TRBV12-4 and TRBJ2-1; 8 bases line up with TRBD2. Losses at the gene ends were 4 bases for V and 15 bases for J; bases not matched to a gene: 11. This CDR3 is 13 amino acids long. CDR3 in DNA: TGTGCCAGCAGTTCGGAGGGACTAGTCGGTTGGTTCTTC. This translates into CASSSEGLVGWFF.

Points on this clonotype: This may come from a read error, since a much larger clone is one base off. The chain links TRBV3-1 to TRBJ2-5; tentatively, D is TRBD2 (6 bases). Germline lookup yields CDR1 LGHDT and CDR2 YNNKEL (reference sequence). The CDR3 contains 14 residues. The CDR3 is CANSRGAGKETQYF. The CDR3 bases are TGTGCCAACAGCCGCGGGGCGGGGAAAGAGACCCAGTACTTC.

This clonotype was recorded at least ten times. This rearrangement joins TRBV28 to TRBJ2-3; no definite D call. Per the germline V gene, CDR1 is MDHEN and CDR2 is SYDVKM. Trimming cost V 3 bases and J 5 bases, with 9 bases left between them. This CDR3 has 13 residues. The CDR3 nucleotides read TGTGCCAGCAGTTTGGGCGCGAAAGATACGCAGTATTTT. Its protein is CASSLGAKDTQYF.

The chain combines TRBV6-1 with TRBJ1-5; 8 bases map to TRBD1. The CDR3 spans 16 residues. In germline, CDR1 is MNHNS, CDR2 SASEGT. The V gene end was trimmed by 7 bases and the J gene end by 2 bases; junction bases not matched to a gene: 10. CDR3 in DNA: TGTGCCAGCAAGAACCCCCTGGGACAGGGCAATCAGCCCCAGCATTTT. This translates into CASKNPLGQGNQPQHF.

This clonotype was recorded at least ten times. V and J are TRBV29-1 and TRBJ2-1; tentative D call: TRBD2 (5 bases). This CDR3 comprises 14 residues. Germline V lookup: CDR1 SQVTM, CDR2 ANQGSEA. V was pared by 5 bases and J by 0 bases, with 11 bases between. The CDR3 DNA reads TGCAGCGTTAACAGCGGAATCTCCTACAATGAGCAGTTCTTC. Protein product: CSVNSGISYNEQFF.